The 13 T cell receptor beta chains reported below all come from one sample, sequenced in a study. TCRdb re-called the RT-PCR reads with MiXCR, one entry per CDR3 protein. Of about 700,000 distinct CDR3 sequences listed, 14% are singletons. Sample: memory CD4+ T cells from blood. These receptors all come from a female donor in good health, serving as a healthy control.

The chain carries TRBV18 and TRBJ1-1; 7 bases agree with TRBD1. This CDR3 is built from 14 residues. Germline V gene sequence: CDR1 KGHSH, CDR2 LQKENI. V shed 6 bases and J 6 bases; nucleotides not matched to a gene: 10. In DNA, the CDR3 is TGTGCCAGCTCCCGGGACAGACTGGGGGCTGAAGCTTTCTTT. It encodes CASSRDRLGAEAFF.

This clonotype was counted only a few times. V usage is TRBV20-1 and J usage is TRBJ2-7; 13 bases fit TRBD2. After removal of 0 bases from V and 9 bases from J, the junction contained 11 bases not matched to a gene. CDR1 and CDR2 from the germline V gene are DFQATT and SNEGSKA (reference sequence). The CDR3 contains 16 residues. The CDR3 nucleotides are TGCAGTGCTAGAGATGCTACTAGCGGGAGGGCGTTTGGGCAGTACTTC. Its translation: CSARDATSGRAFGQYF.

This clonotype appeared a few times. This chain connects TRBV3-1 to TRBJ1-2; perhaps TRBD1 as D (6 bases). The V gene's germline CDR1 is LGHDT and CDR2 YNNKEL (reference sequence). V lost 0 bases and J lost 4, with 15 bases in between. This CDR3 comprises 16 residues. The CDR3 region is CASSQDLGARSYGYTF. The CDR3 bases are TGTGCCAGCAGCCAAGATCTGGGGGCCAGGAGCTATGGCTACACCTTC.

The chain has TRBV7-9 and TRBJ2-3; TRBD2 is a possible D gene (6 bases). The CDR3 loop spans 16 amino acids. Trimming took off 1 base at V and 0 bases at J, with 11 bases between the two ends. Germline V gives CDR1 SEHNR, CDR2 FQNEAQ (reference sequence). The CDR3 spells CASSLVFSGSTDTQYF. The CDR3 coding sequence is TGTGCCAGCAGCTTAGTGTTTAGCGGTAGCACAGATACGCAGTATTTT.

This chain uses TRBV5-1 with TRBJ2-7; 8 bases match TRBD2. Germline trimming cut 3 bases from V and 4 bases from J; bases unmatched to any gene: 12. The CDR3 covers 16 residues. Germline V gives CDR1 SGHRS, CDR2 YFSETQ. CDR3: CASSWGPGLARYEQYF. Written as DNA, the CDR3 is TGCGCCAGCAGCTGGGGCCCCGGACTAGCACGGTACGAGCAGTACTTC.

This clonotype was detected only a few times. The chain has TRBV12-3 or TRBV12-4 and TRBJ1-1; D possibly corresponds to TRBD1 (5 bases). The CDR3 spans 14 residues. The ends were cut back, 6 bases at V and 4 bases at J, with 15 bases in the middle. CDR3 residues: CASSPQGFRTEAFF. DNA of the CDR3: TGTGCCAGCAGCCCCCAGGGTTTTCGCACTGAAGCTTTCTTT.

V is TRBV6-6 and J is TRBJ2-3; D is unresolved. This CDR3 has 16 residues. Trimming removed 0 bases from V and 0 bases from J, with 10 bases in between. Germline CDR1 MNHNY, CDR2 SVGAGI (reference sequence). In DNA form, the CDR3 reads TGTGCCAGCAGTTACTCTCCTCTGGCTAGCACAGATACGCAGTATTTT. Translating it yields CASSYSPLASTDTQYF.

This clonotype came up once. This chain links TRBV20-1 with TRBJ1-5; D may be TRBD1 (6 bases). The CDR3 is 14 residues long. Trimming stripped 4 bases from V and 4 bases from J, with 14 bases between. Germline loops: CDR1 DFQATT, CDR2 SNEGSKA (reference sequence). The CDR3 region is CSAIPLTGNQPQHF. Here the CDR3 DNA reads TGCAGTGCTATACCTTTAACAGGGAATCAGCCCCAGCATTTT.

This chain uses TRBV27 with TRBJ1-5, with 9 bases fitting TRBD1. V shed 6 bases, J shed 3 bases, and the junction held 18 bases outside the gene matches. The V gene's germline CDR1 is MNHEY and CDR2 SMNVEV (reference sequence). The CDR3 is made up of 19 amino acids. CDR3 DNA: TGTGCCAGCAGACCTAGGACAGGGGCCGCTTTACCGAACAATCAGCCCCAGCATTTT. It specifies CASRPRTGAALPNNQPQHF.

On this clonotype: This could be a read error, since a much larger clone is one nucleotide away. The chain combines TRBV6-5 with TRBJ2-1, with D possibly being TRBD1 (6 bases). Germline lookup yields CDR1 MNHEY and CDR2 SVGAGI. This CDR3 is built from 14 residues. The CDR3 sequence: CSSSYRDIPIEQFF. In DNA, the CDR3 is TGTTCCAGCAGTTACAGGGACATCCCAATAGAGCAGTTCTTC.

This clonotype has at least ten counts. V gene TRBV29-1 combines with J gene TRBJ2-2, with D possibly being TRBD1 (5 bases). Germline lookup yields CDR1 SQVTM and CDR2 ANQGSEA. This CDR3 comprises 13 residues. Trimming removed 7 bases at V and 4 bases at J, with 13 bases between. DNA for the CDR3: TGCAGCGCCAGAGACAGACCCACCGGGGAGCTGTTTTTT. It encodes CSARDRPTGELFF.

This clonotype was recorded at least ten times. This chain uses TRBV4-2 with TRBJ2-7; D is undetermined. Trimming took off 4 bases at V and 3 bases at J, with 13 bases between the two ends. CDR1 is LGHNA and CDR2 is YNFKEQ in the germline V gene. CDR3 length: 14 amino acids. CDR3 sequence reads: CASSPGNGVYEQYF. CDR3 DNA: TGTGCCAGCAGCCCCGGAAATGGGGTCTACGAGCAGTACTTC.

The genes are TRBV7-2 and TRBJ2-3; 7 bases align to TRBD2. The V gene end was trimmed by 5 bases and the J gene end by 2 bases; junction bases not matched to a gene: 13. CDR1 and CDR2 from the germline V gene are SGHTA and FQGNSA. This CDR3 has 17 residues. CDR3 nucleotide sequence: TGTGCCAGCAGCCCCTACGGGCTAGCGGACAACACAGATACGCAGTATTTT. Translating it yields CASSPYGLADNTDTQYF.